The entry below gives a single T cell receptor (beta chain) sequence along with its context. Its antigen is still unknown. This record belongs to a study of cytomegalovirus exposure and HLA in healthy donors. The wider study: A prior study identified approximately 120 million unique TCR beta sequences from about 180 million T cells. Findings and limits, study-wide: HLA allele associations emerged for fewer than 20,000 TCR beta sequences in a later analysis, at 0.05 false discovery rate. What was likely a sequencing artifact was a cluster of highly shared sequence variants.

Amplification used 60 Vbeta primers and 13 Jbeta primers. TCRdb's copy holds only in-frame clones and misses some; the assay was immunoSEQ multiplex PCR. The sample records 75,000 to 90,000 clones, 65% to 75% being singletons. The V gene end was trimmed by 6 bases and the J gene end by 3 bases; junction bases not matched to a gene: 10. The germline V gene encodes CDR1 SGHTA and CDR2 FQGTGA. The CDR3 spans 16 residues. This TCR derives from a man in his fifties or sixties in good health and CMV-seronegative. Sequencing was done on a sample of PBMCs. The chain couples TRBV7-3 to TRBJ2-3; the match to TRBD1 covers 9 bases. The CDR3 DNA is TGTGCCAGCAGGCGCTCACAGGGGGCGCGGACAGATACGCAGTATTTT. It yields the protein CASRRSQGARTDTQYF.